The 21 T cell receptor beta chains below come from one sample, sequenced in a study of beta chain features in type 1 diabetes. The isolated RNA, all of it, was reverse transcribed, so expressed TCRB transcripts were what got sequenced. TCRdb keeps only in-frame clones here, not all; method: immunoSEQ multiplex PCR. The sample holds 350,000 to 400,000 clones, roughly 12% seen once. No antigen has been identified for these receptors. Findings and caveats of the study: Type 1 diabetes patients had TCRB CDR3s that were shorter (moderately but significantly so) in all four CD4+ subsets.

Sequencing input: naive CD4+ T cells from blood. These receptors all stem from a woman between 18 and 30 years old with type 1 diabetes.

The rearrangement joins TRBV6-1 to TRBJ1-2; TRBD1 aligns across 7 bases. The J segment lost 4 bases and the V segment lost 3 bases, leaving 2 bases of the junction unmatched. CDR1 and CDR2 from the germline V gene are MNHNS and SASEGT. This CDR3 spans 13 amino acids. CDR3 sequence reads: CASSEGQSYGYTF. The CDR3, as DNA: TGTGCCAGCAGTGAGGGACAGTCCTATGGCTACACCTTC.

The sample holds a few counts of this clone. Different DNA sequences within this sample yield the same CDR3. The V and J genes are TRBV7-2 and TRBJ2-3; D is uncertain. This CDR3 is 12 amino acids long. V lost 4 bases to trimming and J lost 3 bases, with 5 bases between them. Germline V CDR1 and CDR2: SGHTA, FQGNSA. The CDR3 protein is CASSSFTDTQYF. The CDR3 DNA is TGTGCCAGCAGCTCCTTTACAGATACGCAGTATTTT.

CDR3 in DNA: TGTGCCAGCAGCTTAGTTGTTGGCGGGAGGTGGGAGACCCAGTACTTC. Its protein product is CASSLVVGGRWETQYF. This chain connects TRBV7-2 to TRBJ2-5; 8 nucleotides align to TRBD2. Unmatched junction bases numbered 9, after V lost 1 base and J lost 5 bases. This CDR3 has 16 amino acids. The germline gives CDR1 SGHTA, CDR2 FQGNSA. The entire variable domain, with the rest obtained from reference TRBV7-2 and TRBJ2-5, is as follows: GAGVSQSPSNKVTEKGKDVELRCDPISGHTALYWYRQSLGQGLEFLIYFQGNSAPDKSGLPSDRFSAERTGGSVSTLTIQRTQQEDSAVYLCASSLVVGGRWETQYFGPGTRLLVL.

The chain carries TRBV7-9 and TRBJ1-2, with 9 positions matching TRBD1. The V segment lost 6 bases and the J segment 1 base; nucleotides outside the gene matches: 9. CDR3 length: 16 residues. Germline V gene data show CDR1 as SEHNR and CDR2 as FQNEAQ (reference sequence). The CDR3 DNA reads as TGTGCCAGCAGTTCGGCGGGACAGGGACGTAACTATGGCTACACCTTC. Protein product: CASSSAGQGRNYGYTF.

This clone came up a few times. In DNA form, the CDR3 reads TGTGCCAGCAGCCAAGAAACCGGGACAGGGGGTTCCCTCCACTTT. Translated, it gives CASSQETGTGGSLHF. This chain joins TRBV14 and TRBJ1-6, with TRBD1 identical over 11 bases. The V and J ends lost 0 bases and 14 bases, in that order; junction bases with no gene match: 6. CDR1 is SGHDN, CDR2 FVKESK, per germline. This CDR3 is built from 15 residues.

The chain combines TRBV10-3 with TRBJ2-7; TRBD1 matches 7 bases. The CDR3 consists of 14 residues. V lost 5 bases to trimming and J lost 0 bases; unmatched junction nucleotides: 4. CDR1 and CDR2 from the germline V gene are ENHRY and SYGVKD. The CDR3 here is CAISSGQLSYEQYF. The DNA of the CDR3 is TGTGCCATCAGTTCGGGACAGCTCTCCTACGAGCAGTACTTC.

This clone was counted only a few times. This rearrangement joins TRBV30 to TRBJ1-2; D not resolved. Germline assignment: CDR1 GTSNPN and CDR2 SVGIG (reference sequence). Trimming pared 4 bases from V and 8 bases from J, leaving 11 bases between. The CDR3 consists of 11 residues. The CDR3, as DNA: TGTGCCTGGACCTCCTCGGTGGGCTACACCTTC. Protein: CAWTSSVGYTF.

This clone was seen a few times. J is TRBJ1-2 and V is TRBV7-2; D perhaps matches TRBD1 (6 bases). V lost 5 bases and J 2 bases, leaving 12 bases between the germline ends. The V gene's germline CDR1 is SGHTA and CDR2 FQGNSA. This CDR3 comprises 14 residues. CDR3 sequence: CASSPRTANYGYTF. DNA for the CDR3: TGTGCCAGCAGCCCCCGGACAGCCAACTATGGCTACACCTTC.

The chain is built from TRBV2 and TRBJ1-6; D possibly corresponds to TRBD1 (6 bases). Germline-derived CDR1 and CDR2 are SNHLY and FYNNEI. This CDR3 comprises 15 residues. With 7 bases removed from V and 5 bases from J, the gap between germline ends came to 15 bases. The CDR3, as DNA: TGTGCCAGCAAGAAGGTTCAGGGGAATAATTCACCCCTCCACTTT. Translation gives CASKKVQGNNSPLHF.

The V call is TRBV12-5, the J call TRBJ2-1, with TRBD2 as a possible D gene (6 bases). The CDR3 is 14 residues long. The V gene's germline CDR1 is LGHNT and CDR2 FRNRAP. The V gene lost 1 base and the J gene lost 6 bases, with 10 bases spanning the gap. In DNA form, the CDR3 reads TGTGCTAGTGGTTTGGAAGGAGGGCGCAATGAGCAGTTCTTC. The encoded protein is CASGLEGGRNEQFF.

This clone turned up a few times. The gene calls are TRBV29-1 and TRBJ2-7; 7 nucleotides agree with TRBD2. Unmatched junction bases numbered 16, after V lost 6 bases and J lost 2 bases. Germline-derived CDR1 and CDR2 are SQVTM and ANQGSEA. The CDR3 has 16 residues. Written as DNA, the CDR3 is TGCAGCGTAAAAAGGGGAGGGCGGGACGAGGCCTACGAGCAGTACTTC. Translation gives CSVKRGGRDEAYEQYF.

This sequence joins TRBV28 and TRBJ2-5; 8 bases line up with TRBD1. Germline V gene sequence: CDR1 MDHEN, CDR2 SYDVKM. The CDR3 consists of 14 residues. The V segment lost 3 bases and the J segment 4 bases; nucleotides outside the gene matches: 4. The CDR3 nucleotides read TGTGCCAGCAGTTTGTCGGACAGGGTAGAGACCCAGTACTTC. Its translation: CASSLSDRVETQYF.

The J gene is TRBJ2-1, the V gene TRBV29-1; 11 positions match TRBD2. The CDR3 has 18 amino acids. Unmatched junction bases numbered 10, after V lost 1 base and J lost 2 bases. CDR1 and CDR2 (germline): SQVTM, ANQGSEA. The CDR3 nucleotides are TGCAGCGTTGAAGGTGGCACTAGCGGGAGTCGGGCCTACAATGAGCAGTTCTTC. It is translated as CSVEGGTSGSRAYNEQFF.

This chain links TRBV19 with TRBJ1-5; D is perhaps TRBD1 (5 bases). Germline CDR1 and CDR2: LNHDA and SQIVND (reference sequence). Trimming shortened V by 9 bases and J by 4 bases, and 22 bases separated the two germline ends. This CDR3 is 16 amino acids long. The chain's CDR3 is CASDAGRLNRNQPQHF. Here the CDR3 DNA reads TGTGCCAGCGATGCGGGACGACTAAATCGAAATCAGCCCCAGCATTTT.

A remark on this clone: Other DNA sequences in the sample encode the same CDR3. The rearrangement links TRBV7-2 to TRBJ2-3; TRBD2 matches at 8 bases. The CDR3 totals 14 residues. The V segment lost 5 bases and the J segment 3 bases; nucleotides outside the gene matches: 4. Germline values: CDR1 SGHTA, CDR2 FQGNSA. CDR3 coding DNA: TGTGCCAGCAGCCCGGGGGGGGGTACAGATACGCAGTATTTT. Translation: CASSPGGGTDTQYF. Looking up the rest from reference TRBV7-2 and TRBJ2-3 gives the full variable domain: GAGVSQSPSNKVTEKGKDVELRCDPISGHTALYWYRQSLGQGLEFLIYFQGNSAPDKSGLPSDRFSAERTGGSVSTLTIQRTQQEDSAVYLCASSPGGGTDTQYFGPGTRLTVL.

This clone was observed a few times. The chain joins TRBV4-1 to TRBJ2-4; 10 bases agree with TRBD2. The V gene end was trimmed by 1 base and the J gene end by 8 bases; junction bases not matched to a gene: 11. The germline V gene has CDR1 MGHRA and CDR2 YSYEKL. The CDR3 totals 17 residues. This CDR3 reads CASSQAPAGGPRDIQYF. For the CDR3, the DNA is TGCGCCAGCAGCCAAGCTCCAGCGGGAGGGCCAAGGGACATTCAGTACTTC.

As DNA, the CDR3 is TGCGCCAGCAGCCCTGGGGACTGGACTAACTATGGCTACACCTTC. Amino acid sequence: CASSPGDWTNYGYTF. V usage is TRBV4-1 and J usage is TRBJ1-2; D might be TRBD1 (5 bases). CDR1 MGHRA and CDR2 YSYEKL come from the germline V gene. Trimming took 4 bases from V and 0 from J, leaving 12 bases between them. The CDR3 has 15 residues.

The V gene is TRBV18, the J gene TRBJ2-5; maybe TRBD1 (5 bases). With 0 bases removed from V and 4 bases from J, the gap between germline ends came to 12 bases. The CDR3 consists of 15 residues. Looked up from germline, CDR1 is KGHSH and CDR2 is LQKENI. The CDR3 loop reads CASSPPQGWRETQYF. The CDR3 region has the DNA TGTGCCAGCTCACCACCTCAGGGTTGGAGAGAGACCCAGTACTTC.

This clone was counted between two and nine times. This chain links TRBV7-2 with TRBJ2-7, with D unresolved. Trimming took off 5 bases at V and 5 bases at J, with 7 bases between the two ends. CDR3 length: 11 amino acids. Germline V gives CDR1 SGHTA, CDR2 FQGNSA. The CDR3 reads CASSPLDEQYF. CDR3 bases: TGTGCCAGCAGCCCTCTTGACGAGCAGTACTTC.

This chain connects TRBV7-9 to TRBJ1-6; D gene uncertain. V shed 1 base and J shed 7 bases, with 11 bases lying between them. Germline V gene sequence: CDR1 SEHNR, CDR2 FQNEAQ (reference sequence). The CDR3 extends over 15 amino acids. CDR3 sequence: CASSLGSTGNSPLHF. CDR3 sequence (DNA): TGTGCCAGCAGCTTAGGTTCGACGGGAAATTCACCCCTCCACTTT.

The table lists this clone with a few counts. The chain combines TRBV7-2 with TRBJ2-1; the D gene is possibly TRBD2 (6 bases). From germline, CDR1 is SGHTA and CDR2 FQGNSA. This CDR3 has 15 residues. Trimming stripped 1 base from V and 2 bases from J, with 9 bases between. The CDR3 region is CASSLVGGTYNEQFF. CDR3 DNA sequence: TGTGCCAGCAGCTTAGTGGGCGGGACCTACAATGAGCAGTTCTTC.